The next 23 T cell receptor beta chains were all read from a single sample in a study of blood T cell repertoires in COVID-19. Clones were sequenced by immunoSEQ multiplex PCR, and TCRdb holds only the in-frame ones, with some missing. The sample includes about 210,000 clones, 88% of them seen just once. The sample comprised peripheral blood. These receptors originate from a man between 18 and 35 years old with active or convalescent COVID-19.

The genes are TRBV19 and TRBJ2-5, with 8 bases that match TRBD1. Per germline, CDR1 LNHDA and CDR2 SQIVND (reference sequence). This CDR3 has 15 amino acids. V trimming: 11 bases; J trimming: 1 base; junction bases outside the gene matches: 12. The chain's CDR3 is CADTIRGLTQETQYF. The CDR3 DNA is TGTGCCGATACCATCAGGGGGCTGACCCAAGAGACCCAGTACTTC.

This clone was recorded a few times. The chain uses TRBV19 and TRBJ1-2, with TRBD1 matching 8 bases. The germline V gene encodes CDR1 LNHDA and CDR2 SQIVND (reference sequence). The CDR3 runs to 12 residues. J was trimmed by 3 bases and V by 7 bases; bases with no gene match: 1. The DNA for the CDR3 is TGTGCCAGTACAGGGGGCTACTATGGCTACACCTTC. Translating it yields CASTGGYYGYTF. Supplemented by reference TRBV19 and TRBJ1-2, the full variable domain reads DGGITQSPKYLFRKEGQNVTLSCEQNLNHDAMYWYRQDPGQGLRLIYYSQIVNDFQKGDIAEGYSVSREKKESFPLTVTSAQKNPTAFYLCASTGGYYGYTFGSGTRLTVV.

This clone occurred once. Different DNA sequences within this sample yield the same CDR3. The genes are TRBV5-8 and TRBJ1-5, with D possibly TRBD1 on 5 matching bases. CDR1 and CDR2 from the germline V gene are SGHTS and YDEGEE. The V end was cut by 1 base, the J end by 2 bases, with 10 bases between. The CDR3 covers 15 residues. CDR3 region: CASSLRTGGNQPQHF. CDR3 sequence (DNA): TGTGCCAGCAGCTTGCGGACGGGGGGCAATCAGCCCCAGCATTTT.

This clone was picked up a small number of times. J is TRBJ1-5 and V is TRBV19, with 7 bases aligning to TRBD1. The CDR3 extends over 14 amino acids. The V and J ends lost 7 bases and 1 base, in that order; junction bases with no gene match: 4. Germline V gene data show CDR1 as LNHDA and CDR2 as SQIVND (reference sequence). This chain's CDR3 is CASTKTGSNQPQHF. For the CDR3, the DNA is TGTGCCAGTACAAAGACAGGGAGCAATCAGCCCCAGCATTTT.

The CDR3 bases are TGCGCCAGCAGTGCTCAGTATAATTCACCCCTCCACTTT. This translates into CASSAQYNSPLHF. The chain couples TRBV10-2 to TRBJ1-6; D call uncertain. The CDR3 consists of 13 residues. CDR1 is WSHSY, CDR2 SAAADI, per germline. Trimming removed 4 bases at V and 4 bases at J, with 5 bases between.

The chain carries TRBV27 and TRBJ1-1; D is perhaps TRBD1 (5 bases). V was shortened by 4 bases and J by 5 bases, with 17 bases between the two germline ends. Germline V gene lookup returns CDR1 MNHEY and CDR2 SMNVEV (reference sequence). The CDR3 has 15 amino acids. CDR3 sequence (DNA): TGTGCCAGCAGTTCCTTGAACCTTAAGGGGACTGAAGCTTTCTTT. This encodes CASSSLNLKGTEAFF.

The CDR3 reads CASSQDARGRGTQYF. The CDR3 DNA reads as TGTGCCAGCAGCCAAGATGCCAGGGGGCGAGGTACGCAGTATTTT. V and J are TRBV3-1 (or the pseudogene TRBV3-2) and TRBJ2-3; 8 bases fit TRBD1. Trimming at V came to 0 bases and at J to 8 bases, leaving 7 bases not matched to a gene. Germline CDR1 and CDR2: LGHDT and YNNKEL (reference sequence). The CDR3 consists of 15 residues.

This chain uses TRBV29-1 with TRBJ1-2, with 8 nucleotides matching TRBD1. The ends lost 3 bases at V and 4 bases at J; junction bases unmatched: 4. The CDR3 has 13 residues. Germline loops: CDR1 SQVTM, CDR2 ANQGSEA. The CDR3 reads CSVEGTGLYGYTF. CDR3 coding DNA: TGCAGCGTTGAGGGGACAGGCCTCTATGGCTACACCTTC.

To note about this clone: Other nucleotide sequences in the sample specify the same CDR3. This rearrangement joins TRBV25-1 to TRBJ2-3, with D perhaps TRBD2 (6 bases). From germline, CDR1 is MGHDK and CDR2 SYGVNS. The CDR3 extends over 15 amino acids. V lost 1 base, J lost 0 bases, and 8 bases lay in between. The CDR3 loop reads CASSESAGSTDTQYF. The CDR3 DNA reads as TGTGCCAGCAGTGAATCCGCGGGGAGCACAGATACGCAGTATTTT.

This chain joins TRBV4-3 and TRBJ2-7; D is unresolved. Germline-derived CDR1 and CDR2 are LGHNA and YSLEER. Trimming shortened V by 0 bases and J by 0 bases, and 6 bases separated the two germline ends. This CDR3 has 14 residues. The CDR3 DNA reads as TGCGCCAGCAGCCAAGAGGGCCGCTCCTACGAGCAGTACTTC. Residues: CASSQEGRSYEQYF.

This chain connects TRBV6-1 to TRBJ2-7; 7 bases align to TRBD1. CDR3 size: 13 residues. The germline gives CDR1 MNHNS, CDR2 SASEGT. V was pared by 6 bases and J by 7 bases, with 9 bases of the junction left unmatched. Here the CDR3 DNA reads TGTGCCAGCAGCCATACAGGGGCTGGAGAGCAGTACTTC. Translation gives CASSHTGAGEQYF.

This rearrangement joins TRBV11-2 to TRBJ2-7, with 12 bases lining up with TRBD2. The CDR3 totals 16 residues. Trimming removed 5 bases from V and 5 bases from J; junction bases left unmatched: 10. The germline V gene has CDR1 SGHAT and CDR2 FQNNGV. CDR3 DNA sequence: TGTGCCAGCAGCCTTTCCTTGACTAGCGGGAGCCACGAGCAGTACTTC. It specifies CASSLSLTSGSHEQYF. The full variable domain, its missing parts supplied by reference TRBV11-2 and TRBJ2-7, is EAGVAQSPRYKIIEKRQSVAFWCNPISGHATLYWYQQILGQGPKLLIQFQNNGVVDDSQLPKDRFSAERLKGVDSTLKIQPAKLEDSAVYLCASSLSLTSGSHEQYFGPGTRLTVT.

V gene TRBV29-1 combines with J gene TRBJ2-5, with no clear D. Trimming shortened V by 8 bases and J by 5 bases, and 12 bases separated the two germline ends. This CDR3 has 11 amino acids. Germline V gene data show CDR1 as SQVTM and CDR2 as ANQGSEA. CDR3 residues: CSSLLPETQYF. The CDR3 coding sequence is TGCAGCAGTCTATTACCCGAGACCCAGTACTTC.

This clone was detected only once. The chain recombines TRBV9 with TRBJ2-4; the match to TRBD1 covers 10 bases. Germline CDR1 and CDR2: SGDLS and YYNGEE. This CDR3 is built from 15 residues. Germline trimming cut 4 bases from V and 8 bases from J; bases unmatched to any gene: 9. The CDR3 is CASSPSPGQGDIQYF. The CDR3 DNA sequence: TGTGCCAGCAGCCCCTCGCCTGGACAGGGGGACATTCAGTACTTC.

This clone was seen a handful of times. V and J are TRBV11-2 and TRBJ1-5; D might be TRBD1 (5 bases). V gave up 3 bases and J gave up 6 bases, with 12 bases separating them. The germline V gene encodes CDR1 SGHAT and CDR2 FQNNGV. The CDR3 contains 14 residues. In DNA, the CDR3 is TGTGCCAGCAGCTTCGACAGAAACCTTCAGCCCCAGCATTTT. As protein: CASSFDRNLQPQHF.

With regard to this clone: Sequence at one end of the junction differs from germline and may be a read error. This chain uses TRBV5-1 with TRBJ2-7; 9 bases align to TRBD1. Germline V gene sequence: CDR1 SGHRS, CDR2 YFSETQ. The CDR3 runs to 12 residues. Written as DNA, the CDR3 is TGCGCCAGCAGCTCTGGACAGGGGAAAGTTAACTTC. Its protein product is CASSSGQGKVNF.

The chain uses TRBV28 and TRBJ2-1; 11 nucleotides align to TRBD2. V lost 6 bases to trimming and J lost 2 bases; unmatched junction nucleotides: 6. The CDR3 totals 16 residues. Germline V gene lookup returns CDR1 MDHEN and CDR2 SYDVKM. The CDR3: CASSITSGSPYNEQFF. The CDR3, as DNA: TGTGCCAGCAGCATCACTAGCGGGAGCCCCTACAATGAGCAGTTCTTC.

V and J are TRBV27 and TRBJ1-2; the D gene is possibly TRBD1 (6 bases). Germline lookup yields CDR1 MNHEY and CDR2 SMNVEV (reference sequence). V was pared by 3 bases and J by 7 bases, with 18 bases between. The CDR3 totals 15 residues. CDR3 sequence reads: CASSFGGGAFIGYTF. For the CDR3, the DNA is TGTGCCAGCAGTTTTGGGGGGGGCGCGTTCATTGGCTACACCTTC.

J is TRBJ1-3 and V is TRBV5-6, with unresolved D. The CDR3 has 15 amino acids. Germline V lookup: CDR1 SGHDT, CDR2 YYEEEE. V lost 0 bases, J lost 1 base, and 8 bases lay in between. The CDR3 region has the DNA TGTGCCAGCAGCTTGGGTCCGGTATCTGGAAACACCATATATTTT. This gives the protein CASSLGPVSGNTIYF.

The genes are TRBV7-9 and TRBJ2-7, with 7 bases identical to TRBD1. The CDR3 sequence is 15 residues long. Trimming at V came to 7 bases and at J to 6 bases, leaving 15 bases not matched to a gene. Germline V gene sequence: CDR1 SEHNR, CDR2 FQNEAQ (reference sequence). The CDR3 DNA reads TGTGCCAGCACCCCGCCCCCCTCGACAGGGACCGAGCAGTACTTC. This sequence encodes CASTPPPSTGTEQYF. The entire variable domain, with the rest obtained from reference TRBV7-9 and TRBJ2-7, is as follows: DTGVSQNPRHKITKRGQNVTFRCDPISEHNRLYWYRQTLGQGPEFLTYFQNEAQLEKSRLLSDRFSAERPKGSFSTLEIQRTEQGDSAMYLCASTPPPSTGTEQYFGPGTRLTVT.

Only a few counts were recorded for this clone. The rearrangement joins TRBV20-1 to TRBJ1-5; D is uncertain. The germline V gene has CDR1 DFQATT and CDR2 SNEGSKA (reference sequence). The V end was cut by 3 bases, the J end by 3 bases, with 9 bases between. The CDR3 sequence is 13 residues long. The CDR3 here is CSASTGDNQPQHF. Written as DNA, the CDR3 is TGCAGTGCTAGTACGGGAGACAATCAGCCCCAGCATTTT.

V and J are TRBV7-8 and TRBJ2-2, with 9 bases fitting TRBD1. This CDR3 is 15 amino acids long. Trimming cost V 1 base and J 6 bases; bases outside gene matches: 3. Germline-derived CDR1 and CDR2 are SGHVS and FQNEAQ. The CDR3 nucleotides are TGTGCCAGCAGCTTAGGACAGGGGGTTCCCGGGGAGCTGTTTTTT. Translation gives CASSLGQGVPGELFF. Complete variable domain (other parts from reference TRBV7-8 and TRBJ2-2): GAGVSQSPRYKVAKRGQDVALRCDPISGHVSLFWYQQALGQGPEFLTYFQNEAQLDKSGLPSDRFFAERPEGSVSTLKIQRTQQEDSAVYLCASSLGQGVPGELFFGEGSRLTVL.

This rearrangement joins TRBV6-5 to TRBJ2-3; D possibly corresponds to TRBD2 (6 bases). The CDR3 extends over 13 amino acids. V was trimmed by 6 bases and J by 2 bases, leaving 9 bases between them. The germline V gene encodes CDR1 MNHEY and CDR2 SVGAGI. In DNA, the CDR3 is TGTGCCAGCAGCCCGGGGGTCACAGATACGCAGTATTTT. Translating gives CASSPGVTDTQYF.